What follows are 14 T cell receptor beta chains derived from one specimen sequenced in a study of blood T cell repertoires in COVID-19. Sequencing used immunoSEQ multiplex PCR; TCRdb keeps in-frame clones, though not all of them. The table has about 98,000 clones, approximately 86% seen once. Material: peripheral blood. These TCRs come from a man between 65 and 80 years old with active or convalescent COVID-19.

CDR3 residues: CAIRTIAGGTGELFF. Here the CDR3 DNA reads TGTGCCATCAGGACAATAGCGGGGGGTACTGGGGAGCTGTTTTTT. The chain has TRBV10-3 and TRBJ2-2; 10 positions agree with TRBD2. Germline V gene sequence: CDR1 ENHRY, CDR2 SYGVKD. Losses at the gene ends were 6 bases for V and 8 bases for J; bases not matched to a gene: 9. This CDR3 comprises 15 residues.

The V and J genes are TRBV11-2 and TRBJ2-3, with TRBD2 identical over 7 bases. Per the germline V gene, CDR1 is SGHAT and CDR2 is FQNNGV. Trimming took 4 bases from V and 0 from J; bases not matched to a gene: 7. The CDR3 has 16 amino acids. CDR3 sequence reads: CASSSAERGSTDTQYF. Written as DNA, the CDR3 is TGTGCCAGCAGCTCTGCCGAGCGGGGAAGCACAGATACGCAGTATTTT. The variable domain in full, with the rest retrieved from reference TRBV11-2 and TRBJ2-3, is EAGVAQSPRYKIIEKRQSVAFWCNPISGHATLYWYQQILGQGPKLLIQFQNNGVVDDSQLPKDRFSAERLKGVDSTLKIQPAKLEDSAVYLCASSSAERGSTDTQYFGPGTRLTVL.

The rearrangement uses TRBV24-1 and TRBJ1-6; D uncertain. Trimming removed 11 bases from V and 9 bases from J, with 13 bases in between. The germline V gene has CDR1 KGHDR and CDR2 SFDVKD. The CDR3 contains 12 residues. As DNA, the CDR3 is TGTGCCAGACTCTCAGAGCTTTCACCCCTCCACTTT. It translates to CARLSELSPLHF.

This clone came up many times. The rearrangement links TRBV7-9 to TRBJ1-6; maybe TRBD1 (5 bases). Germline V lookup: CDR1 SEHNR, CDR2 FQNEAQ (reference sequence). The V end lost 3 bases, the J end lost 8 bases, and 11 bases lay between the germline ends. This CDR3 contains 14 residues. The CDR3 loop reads CASSFVRVDSPLHF. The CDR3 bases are TGTGCCAGCAGCTTTGTCAGGGTTGATTCACCCCTCCACTTT.

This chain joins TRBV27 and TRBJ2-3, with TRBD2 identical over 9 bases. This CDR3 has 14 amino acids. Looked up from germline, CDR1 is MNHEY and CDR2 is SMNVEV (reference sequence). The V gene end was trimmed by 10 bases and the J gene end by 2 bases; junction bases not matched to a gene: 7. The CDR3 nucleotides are TGTGCCACCAAGATAGCGGGGGACACAGATACGCAGTATTTT. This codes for CATKIAGDTDTQYF.

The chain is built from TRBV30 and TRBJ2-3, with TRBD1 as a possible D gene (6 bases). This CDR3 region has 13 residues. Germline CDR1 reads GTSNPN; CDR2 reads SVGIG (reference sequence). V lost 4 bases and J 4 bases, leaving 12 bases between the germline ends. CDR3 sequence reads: CAWTVGGADTQYF. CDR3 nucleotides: TGTGCCTGGACGGTTGGGGGCGCAGATACGCAGTATTTT. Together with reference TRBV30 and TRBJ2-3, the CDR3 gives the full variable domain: SQTIHQWPATLVQPVGSPLSLECTVEGTSNPNLYWYRQAAGRGLQLLFYSVGIGQISSEVPQNLSASRPQDRQFILSSKKLLLSDSGFYLCAWTVGGADTQYFGPGTRLTVL.

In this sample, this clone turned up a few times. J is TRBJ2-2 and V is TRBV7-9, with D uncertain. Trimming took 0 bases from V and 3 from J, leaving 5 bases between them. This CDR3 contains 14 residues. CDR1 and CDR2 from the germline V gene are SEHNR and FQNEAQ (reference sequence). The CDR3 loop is CASSLADYTGELFF. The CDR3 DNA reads TGTGCCAGCAGCTTAGCCGACTACACCGGGGAGCTGTTTTTT.

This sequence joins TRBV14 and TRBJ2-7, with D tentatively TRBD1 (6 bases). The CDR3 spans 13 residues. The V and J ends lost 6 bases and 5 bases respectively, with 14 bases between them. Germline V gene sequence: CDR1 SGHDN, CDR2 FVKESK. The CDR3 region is CASRLGGTNEQYF. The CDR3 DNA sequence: TGTGCCAGCAGACTAGGGGGTACGAACGAGCAGTACTTC.

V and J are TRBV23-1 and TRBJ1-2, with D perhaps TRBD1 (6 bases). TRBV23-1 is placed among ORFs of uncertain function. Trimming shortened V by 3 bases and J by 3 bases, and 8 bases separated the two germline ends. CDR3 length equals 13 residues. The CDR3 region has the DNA TGCGCCAGCAGTCATCAGGGGCACTATGGCTACACCTTC. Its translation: CASSHQGHYGYTF.

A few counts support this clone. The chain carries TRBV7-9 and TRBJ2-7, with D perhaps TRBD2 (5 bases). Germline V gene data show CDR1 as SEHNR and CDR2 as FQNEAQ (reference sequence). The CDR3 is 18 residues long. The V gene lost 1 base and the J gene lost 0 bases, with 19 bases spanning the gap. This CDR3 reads CASSLDVYGLLSSYEQYF. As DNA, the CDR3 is TGTGCCAGCAGCTTAGATGTGTACGGACTCTTAAGCTCCTACGAGCAGTACTTC.

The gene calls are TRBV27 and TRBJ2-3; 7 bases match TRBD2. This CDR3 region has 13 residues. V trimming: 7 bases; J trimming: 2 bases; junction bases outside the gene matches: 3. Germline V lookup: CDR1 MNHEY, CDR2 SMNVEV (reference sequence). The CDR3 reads CASTSGYTDTQYF. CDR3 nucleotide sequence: TGTGCCAGCACTAGCGGATACACAGATACGCAGTATTTT.

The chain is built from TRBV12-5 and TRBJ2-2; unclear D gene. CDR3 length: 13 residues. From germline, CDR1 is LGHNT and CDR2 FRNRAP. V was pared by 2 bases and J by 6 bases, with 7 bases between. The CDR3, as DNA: TGTGCTAGTGGTTTGCCTTTTCCCGGGGAGCTGTTTTTT. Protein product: CASGLPFPGELFF.

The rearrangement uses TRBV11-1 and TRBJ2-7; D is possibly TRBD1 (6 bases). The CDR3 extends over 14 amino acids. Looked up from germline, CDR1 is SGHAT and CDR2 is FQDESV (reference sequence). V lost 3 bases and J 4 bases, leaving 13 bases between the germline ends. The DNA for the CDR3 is TGTGCCAGCAGCTTTTTGGACAGAGATTACGAGCAGTACTTC. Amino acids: CASSFLDRDYEQYF.

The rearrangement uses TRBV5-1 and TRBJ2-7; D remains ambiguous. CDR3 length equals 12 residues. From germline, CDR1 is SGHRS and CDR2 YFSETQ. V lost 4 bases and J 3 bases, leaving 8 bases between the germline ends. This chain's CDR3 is CASSPNYYEQYF. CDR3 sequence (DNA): TGCGCCAGCAGCCCGAACTACTACGAGCAGTACTTC.